This is a list of T cell receptor beta chains from one sample in a study of cytomegalovirus exposure and HLA in healthy donors. Using immunoSEQ multiplex PCR, the repertoire was profiled, and TCRdb retains in-frame clones only, with some absent. The table lists 130,000 or so clones, approximately 79% of them singletons. Sequencing input: PBMCs. The receptors were sampled from a man younger than 30 in good health and CMV-seropositive. Both conserved end residues are part of each CDR3. Each record gives: D gene, J gene, V gene, clone size, CDR3 DNA, CDR3 protein. D genes are given only for firm matches. Only some rows state a clone size, as once, few, many or a class for expanded clones.

D gene: -
J gene: TRBJ2-3
V gene: TRBV7-2
clone size: -
CDR3 DNA: TGTGCCAGCAGCCGGGTGGGTAGCACAGATACGCAGTATTTT
CDR3 protein: CASSRVGSTDTQYF

D gene: TRBD2
J gene: TRBJ2-7
V gene: TRBV7-8
clone size: -
CDR3 DNA: TGTGCCAGCAGCTTAGCGGGGACTAGCGCGTACGAGCAGTACTTC
CDR3 protein: CASSLAGTSAYEQYF

D gene: -
J gene: TRBJ2-3
V gene: TRBV27
clone size: once
CDR3 DNA: TGTGCCAGCAGTTTCTTAACTAGCACAGATACGCAGTATTTT
CDR3 protein: CASSFLTSTDTQYF

D gene: TRBD1
J gene: TRBJ1-1
V gene: TRBV10-3
clone size: -
CDR3 DNA: TGTGCCATCAGTGAGGACAGGGGTAGAAGTACTGAAGCTTTCTTT
CDR3 protein: CAISEDRGRSTEAFF

D gene: TRBD2
J gene: TRBJ2-7
V gene: TRBV4-3
clone size: few
CDR3 DNA: TGCGCCAGCAGCCCCGGACTAGCGGGAGGGCCACCAGAGTACTTC
CDR3 protein: CASSPGLAGGPPEYF

D gene: TRBD2
J gene: TRBJ2-7
V gene: TRBV2
clone size: -
CDR3 DNA: TGTGCCAGCACCCCGGGGCGGGGGACCTACGAGCAGTACTTC
CDR3 protein: CASTPGRGTYEQYF

D gene: -
J gene: TRBJ1-5
V gene: TRBV6-5
clone size: -
CDR3 DNA: TGTGCCAGCACAGGGGTCATGAATCAGCCCCAGCATTTT
CDR3 protein: CASTGVMNQPQHF

D gene: TRBD2
J gene: TRBJ2-7
V gene: TRBV13
clone size: -
CDR3 DNA: TGTGCCAGCAGTGAGCGGGAGGGCTACGAGCAGTACTTC
CDR3 protein: CASSEREGYEQYF

D gene: TRBD1
J gene: TRBJ2-7
V gene: TRBV4-3
clone size: -
CDR3 DNA: TGCGCCAGCAGCCAAGACGCCGGGACAGGGGGCTCCTACGAGCAGTACTTC
CDR3 protein: CASSQDAGTGGSYEQYF

D gene: TRBD1
J gene: TRBJ2-7
V gene: TRBV25-1
clone size: -
CDR3 DNA: TGTGCCAGCAGCGAACAGGGGGCCAACGAGCAGTACTTC
CDR3 protein: CASSEQGANEQYF

D gene: TRBD1
J gene: TRBJ2-5
V gene: TRBV19
clone size: once
CDR3 DNA: TGTGCCAGTAGTAGTCGGACAGGTGCGTCTGAAGAGACCCAGTACTTC
CDR3 protein: CASSSRTGASEETQYF

D gene: -
J gene: TRBJ1-5
V gene: TRBV27
clone size: -
CDR3 DNA: TGTGCCAGCAGCCGGGTTATCAATCAGCCCCAGCATTTT
CDR3 protein: CASSRVINQPQHF

D gene: TRBD1
J gene: TRBJ2-3
V gene: TRBV5-1
clone size: -
CDR3 DNA: TGCGCCAGCAGCTTGCCGGACAGGGGGGGCCCAGATACGCAGTATTTT
CDR3 protein: CASSLPDRGGPDTQYF

D gene: -
J gene: TRBJ2-1
V gene: TRBV4-1
clone size: few
CDR3 DNA: TGCGCCAGCAGGCCGGGGGGCGGGAGAGGCGGTGAGCAGTTCTTC
CDR3 protein: CASRPGGGRGGEQFF

D gene: TRBD1
J gene: TRBJ2-7
V gene: TRBV28
clone size: -
CDR3 DNA: TGTGCCAGCAGTTTATTTACCGGGACAGGGGGCGGGAGTGGAAGGCAGTACTTC
CDR3 protein: CASSLFTGTGGGSGRQYF

D gene: -
J gene: TRBJ2-7
V gene: TRBV2
clone size: -
CDR3 DNA: TGTGCCAGCAGGAGACAGGACCCATCCTACGAGCAGTACTTC
CDR3 protein: CASRRQDPSYEQYF

D gene: TRBD2
J gene: TRBJ2-1
V gene: TRBV28
clone size: -
CDR3 DNA: TGTGCCAGCAGTACCAGCGGGAGGGCCGCCAATGAGCAGTTCTTC
CDR3 protein: CASSTSGRAANEQFF

D gene: -
J gene: TRBJ1-1
V gene: TRBV5-1
clone size: once
CDR3 DNA: TGCGCCAGCAGCTCGGGGGGCTGGGACACTGAAGCTTTCTTT
CDR3 protein: CASSSGGWDTEAFF

D gene: -
J gene: TRBJ1-6
V gene: TRBV2
clone size: -
CDR3 DNA: TGTGCCAGCAGTGAAACCAGGAGGTCACCCCTCCACTTT
CDR3 protein: CASSETRRSPLHF

D gene: -
J gene: TRBJ1-5
V gene: TRBV6-5
clone size: -
CDR3 DNA: TGTGCCAGCAGTTACGCGGGGGGCGCGGGTCAGCCCCAGCATTTT
CDR3 protein: CASSYAGGAGQPQHF

D gene: -
J gene: TRBJ2-2
V gene: TRBV19
clone size: -
CDR3 DNA: TGTGCCAGTAGTGCCCCGGGGAGCCCGTCTGAAGGGGAGCTGTTTTTT
CDR3 protein: CASSAPGSPSEGELFF

D gene: -
J gene: TRBJ2-7
V gene: TRBV1
clone size: few
CDR3 DNA: TGCACCAGCAGCCAAGTCGTAAACAGGGGTGCCTACGAGCAGTACTTC
CDR3 protein: CTSSQVVNRGAYEQYF

D gene: TRBD1
J gene: TRBJ1-1
V gene: TRBV4-1
clone size: once
CDR3 DNA: TGCGCCAGCAGCCAGTGGACAGGGGGCCGGAACACTGAAGCTTTCTTT
CDR3 protein: CASSQWTGGRNTEAFF

D gene: TRBD2
J gene: TRBJ2-1
V gene: TRBV5-4
clone size: -
CDR3 DNA: TGTGCCAGCAGCTCTGGACTAGCGGGAGTTTATAATGAGCAGTTCTTC
CDR3 protein: CASSSGLAGVYNEQFF

D gene: -
J gene: TRBJ1-5
V gene: TRBV28
clone size: -
CDR3 DNA: TGTGCCAGCAGTTTAGTCGGGGATTGGCAGCCCCAGCATTTT
CDR3 protein: CASSLVGDWQPQHF

D gene: TRBD2
J gene: TRBJ2-7
V gene: TRBV15
clone size: -
CDR3 DNA: TGTGCCACCAGCAGGTCCGGGACTAGCGAGAGGGAGCAGTACTTC
CDR3 protein: CATSRSGTSEREQYF

D gene: TRBD1
J gene: TRBJ2-7
V gene: TRBV4-1
clone size: -
CDR3 DNA: TGCGCCAGCAGCCCCGGGACAGGGGTCCGCGAGCAGTACTTC
CDR3 protein: CASSPGTGVREQYF

D gene: -
J gene: TRBJ2-2
V gene: TRBV28
clone size: -
CDR3 DNA: TGTGCCAGCACCTTGGGGTGGGGGGACACCGGGGAGCTGTTTTTT
CDR3 protein: CASTLGWGDTGELFF

D gene: TRBD1
J gene: TRBJ1-1
V gene: TRBV4-3
clone size: few
CDR3 DNA: TGCGCCAGCAGCCAAGGTCTGGGGACAGGTAATGAAGCTTTCTTT
CDR3 protein: CASSQGLGTGNEAFF

D gene: -
J gene: TRBJ2-2
V gene: TRBV11-2
clone size: once
CDR3 DNA: TGTGCCAGCAGTTCACTCGTGGCCGGGGAGCTGTTTTTT
CDR3 protein: CASSSLVAGELFF

D gene: TRBD1
J gene: TRBJ1-1
V gene: TRBV11-2
clone size: -
CDR3 DNA: TGTGCCAGCAGCAAGACAGGGGTGATGGGCACTGAAGCTTTCTTT
CDR3 protein: CASSKTGVMGTEAFF

D gene: -
J gene: TRBJ1-1
V gene: TRBV27
clone size: -
CDR3 DNA: TGTGCCAGCAGAGGGGGGGAGAACACTGAAGCTTTCTTT
CDR3 protein: CASRGGENTEAFF

D gene: TRBD1
J gene: TRBJ1-5
V gene: TRBV19
clone size: many
CDR3 DNA: TGTGCCAGTAGTATCTTGGGACAGGGCAATCAGCCCCAGCATTTT
CDR3 protein: CASSILGQGNQPQHF

D gene: -
J gene: TRBJ1-5
V gene: TRBV5-8
clone size: few
CDR3 DNA: TGTGCCAGCGGAGGGGACCGTTCTGGGGAGCCCCAGCATTTT
CDR3 protein: CASGGDRSGEPQHF

D gene: -
J gene: TRBJ1-1
V gene: TRBV19
clone size: -
CDR3 DNA: TGTGCCAGTAGTAGGCGACTACAGGGCACTGAAGCTTTCTTT
CDR3 protein: CASSRRLQGTEAFF

D gene: TRBD1
J gene: TRBJ1-4
V gene: TRBV28
clone size: -
CDR3 DNA: TGTGCCAGCAGAGACCCCACAGGGGGCGAAACGGGATCTAATGAAAAACTGTTTTTT
CDR3 protein: CASRDPTGGETGSNEKLFF

D gene: TRBD2
J gene: TRBJ2-3
V gene: TRBV4-1
clone size: -
CDR3 DNA: TGCGCCAGCAGCCCCTTAGCGGGGGGCCACTCTAGCACAGATACGCAGTATTTT
CDR3 protein: CASSPLAGGHSSTDTQYF

D gene: -
J gene: TRBJ2-1
V gene: TRBV5-4
clone size: few
CDR3 DNA: TGTGCCAGCAGCTCCCCGTTGGGGACTGAGAGGTACAATGAGCAGTTCTTC
CDR3 protein: CASSSPLGTERYNEQFF

D gene: -
J gene: TRBJ2-7
V gene: TRBV27
clone size: -
CDR3 DNA: TGTGCCAGTCGCGGGGCCTACGAGCAGTACTTC
CDR3 protein: CASRGAYEQYF

D gene: -
J gene: TRBJ2-7
V gene: TRBV30
clone size: -
CDR3 DNA: TGTGCCTGGAGTGTAGGGGGATCCTACGAGCAGTACTTC
CDR3 protein: CAWSVGGSYEQYF

D gene: -
J gene: TRBJ2-7
V gene: TRBV27
clone size: -
CDR3 DNA: TGTGCCAGCAGTTTAGGACAATCCTACGAGCAGTACTTC
CDR3 protein: CASSLGQSYEQYF

D gene: -
J gene: TRBJ1-1
V gene: TRBV10-3
clone size: -
CDR3 DNA: TGTGCCATGTCCCCTGACTTCATCACTGAAGCTTTCTTT
CDR3 protein: CAMSPDFITEAFF

D gene: -
J gene: TRBJ2-5
V gene: TRBV15
clone size: -
CDR3 DNA: TGTGCCACCAGCTACCCCAAGGGGAATAAACAAGAGACCCAGTACTTC
CDR3 protein: CATSYPKGNKQETQYF

D gene: -
J gene: TRBJ1-3
V gene: TRBV7-9
clone size: -
CDR3 DNA: TGTGCCAGCAGGGCGGGGAGCGGAAACACCATATATTTT
CDR3 protein: CASRAGSGNTIYF

D gene: TRBD1
J gene: TRBJ1-1
V gene: TRBV6-1
clone size: -
CDR3 DNA: TGTGCCAGCAGGAGGGGACAGGAGAACACTGAAGCTTTCTTT
CDR3 protein: CASRRGQENTEAFF

D gene: -
J gene: TRBJ2-7
V gene: TRBV27
clone size: -
CDR3 DNA: TGTGCCAGCAGTTTAGCAGCAGGGGTCTACGAGCAGTACTTC
CDR3 protein: CASSLAAGVYEQYF

D gene: -
J gene: TRBJ2-5
V gene: TRBV10-1
clone size: -
CDR3 DNA: TGCGCCAGCAGTACCACAGGGATGGGGACCCAGTACTTC
CDR3 protein: CASSTTGMGTQYF

D gene: TRBD2
J gene: TRBJ2-1
V gene: TRBV7-9
clone size: once
CDR3 DNA: TGTGCCAGCAGCTTATTAGCGGGAGGGCCAAATGAGCAGTTCTTC
CDR3 protein: CASSLLAGGPNEQFF

D gene: TRBD1
J gene: TRBJ1-1
V gene: TRBV19
clone size: -
CDR3 DNA: TGTGCCAGTGGACAGGGGGCGCCTACTGAAGCTTTCTTT
CDR3 protein: CASGQGAPTEAFF

D gene: -
J gene: TRBJ1-5
V gene: TRBV5-6
clone size: -
CDR3 DNA: TGTGCCAGCAGCAACCGGGACTTAAGTTCCCGGCCCCAGCATTTT
CDR3 protein: CASSNRDLSSRPQHF

D gene: -
J gene: TRBJ1-3
V gene: TRBV10-2
clone size: -
CDR3 DNA: TGCGCCACCCATAGGGACAATGGAAACACCATATATTTT
CDR3 protein: CATHRDNGNTIYF

D gene: -
J gene: TRBJ2-7
V gene: TRBV7-2
clone size: -
CDR3 DNA: TGTGCCAGCAGCTTAGAGGCAGGGTCCCTCTACGAGCAGTACTTC
CDR3 protein: CASSLEAGSLYEQYF

D gene: -
J gene: TRBJ1-2
V gene: TRBV7-9
clone size: once
CDR3 DNA: TGTGCCAGCAGCTCCCGGGGTAGAGCCTATGGCTACACCTTC
CDR3 protein: CASSSRGRAYGYTF

D gene: TRBD1
J gene: TRBJ1-2
V gene: TRBV27
clone size: -
CDR3 DNA: TGTGCCAGCAGGCCTACAGGGGACTATGGCTACACCTTC
CDR3 protein: CASRPTGDYGYTF

D gene: -
J gene: TRBJ2-7
V gene: TRBV11-2
clone size: few
CDR3 DNA: TGTGCCAGCAGCCGTACAACCGCTACTAGCACCTCACTGTACGAGCAGTACTTC
CDR3 protein: CASSRTTATSTSLYEQYF

D gene: TRBD2
J gene: TRBJ2-5
V gene: TRBV2
clone size: -
CDR3 DNA: TGTGCCAGTCTTGGACTAGCGGGAGCCCAGACCCAGTACTTC
CDR3 protein: CASLGLAGAQTQYF

D gene: TRBD1
J gene: TRBJ1-5
V gene: TRBV29-1
clone size: -
CDR3 DNA: TGCAGCGCCCAACAGGGGACAGGGAGCAATCAGCCCCAGCATTTT
CDR3 protein: CSAQQGTGSNQPQHF

D gene: TRBD2
J gene: TRBJ2-1
V gene: TRBV6-6
clone size: -
CDR3 DNA: TGTGCCAGCACCCCTAGCGGGAGCCGCAATGAGCAGTTCTTC
CDR3 protein: CASTPSGSRNEQFF

D gene: -
J gene: TRBJ2-7
V gene: TRBV18
clone size: -
CDR3 DNA: TGTGCCAGCTCACCCCAACAGGCATCGAACCGGGGGTACGAGCAGTACTTC
CDR3 protein: CASSPQQASNRGYEQYF